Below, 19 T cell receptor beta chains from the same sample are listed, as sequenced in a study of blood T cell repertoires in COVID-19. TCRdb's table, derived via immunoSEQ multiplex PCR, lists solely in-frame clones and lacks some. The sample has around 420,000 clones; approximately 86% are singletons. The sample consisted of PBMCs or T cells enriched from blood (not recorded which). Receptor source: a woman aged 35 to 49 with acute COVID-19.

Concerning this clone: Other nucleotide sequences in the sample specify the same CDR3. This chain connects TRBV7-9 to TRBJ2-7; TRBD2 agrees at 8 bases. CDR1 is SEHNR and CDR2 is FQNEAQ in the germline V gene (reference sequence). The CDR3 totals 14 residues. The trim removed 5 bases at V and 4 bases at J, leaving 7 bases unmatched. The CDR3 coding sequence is TGTGCCAGCAGCCACGGGTTAGCGGGGTACGAGCAGTACTTC. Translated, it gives CASSHGLAGYEQYF. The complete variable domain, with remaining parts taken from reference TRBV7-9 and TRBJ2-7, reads DTGVSQNPRHKITKRGQNVTFRCDPISEHNRLYWYRQTLGQGPEFLTYFQNEAQLEKSRLLSDRFSAERPKGSFSTLEIQRTEQGDSAMYLCASSHGLAGYEQYFGPGTRLTVT.

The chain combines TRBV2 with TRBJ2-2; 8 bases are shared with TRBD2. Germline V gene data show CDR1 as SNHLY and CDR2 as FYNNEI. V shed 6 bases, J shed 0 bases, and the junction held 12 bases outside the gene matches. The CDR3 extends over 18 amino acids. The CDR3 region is CASSSSGSGDPNTGELFF. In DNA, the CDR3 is TGTGCCAGCAGCTCTTCGGGTAGCGGGGACCCGAACACCGGGGAGCTGTTTTTT. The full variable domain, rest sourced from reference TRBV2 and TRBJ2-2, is EPEVTQTPSHQVTQMGQEVILRCVPISNHLYFYWYRQILGQKVEFLVSFYNNEISEKSEIFDDQFSVERPDGSNFTLKIRSTKLEDSAMYFCASSSSGSGDPNTGELFFGEGSRLTVL.

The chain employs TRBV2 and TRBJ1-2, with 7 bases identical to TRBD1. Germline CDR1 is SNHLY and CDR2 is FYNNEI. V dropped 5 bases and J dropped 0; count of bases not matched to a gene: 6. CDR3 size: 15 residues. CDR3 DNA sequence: TGTGCCAGCAGTCCCCGGGACAGTACTAACTATGGCTACACCTTC. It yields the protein CASSPRDSTNYGYTF.

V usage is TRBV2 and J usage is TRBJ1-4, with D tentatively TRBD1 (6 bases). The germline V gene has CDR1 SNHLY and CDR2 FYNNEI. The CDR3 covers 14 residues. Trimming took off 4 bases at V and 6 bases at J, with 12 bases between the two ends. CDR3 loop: CASSGRGRDEKLFF. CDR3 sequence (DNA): TGTGCCAGCAGTGGCAGGGGTAGGGATGAAAAACTGTTTTTT.

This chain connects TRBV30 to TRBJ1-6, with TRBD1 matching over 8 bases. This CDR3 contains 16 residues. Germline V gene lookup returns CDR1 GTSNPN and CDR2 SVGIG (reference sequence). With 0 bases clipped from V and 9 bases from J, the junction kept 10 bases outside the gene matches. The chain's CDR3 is CAWSVPRTGTTSPLHF. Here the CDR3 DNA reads TGTGCCTGGAGTGTCCCGCGGACAGGGACGACTTCACCCCTCCACTTT. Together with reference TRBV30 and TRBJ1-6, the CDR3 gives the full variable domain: SQTIHQWPATLVQPVGSPLSLECTVEGTSNPNLYWYRQAAGRGLQLLFYSVGIGQISSEVPQNLSASRPQDRQFILSSKKLLLSDSGFYLCAWSVPRTGTTSPLHFGNGTRLTVT.

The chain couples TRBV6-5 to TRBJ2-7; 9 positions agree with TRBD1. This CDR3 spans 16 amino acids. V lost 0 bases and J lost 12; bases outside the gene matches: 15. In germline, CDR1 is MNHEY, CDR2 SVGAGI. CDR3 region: CASSYSTPDRGGDPYF. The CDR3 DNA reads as TGTGCCAGCAGTTACTCGACGCCGGACAGGGGAGGGGATCCGTACTTC.

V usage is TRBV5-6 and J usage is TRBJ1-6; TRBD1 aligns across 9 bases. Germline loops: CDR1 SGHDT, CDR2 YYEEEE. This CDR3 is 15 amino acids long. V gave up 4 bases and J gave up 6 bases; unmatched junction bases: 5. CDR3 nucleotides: TGTGCCAGCAGCCGGACAGGGGAAGGTAATTCACCCCTCCACTTT. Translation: CASSRTGEGNSPLHF.

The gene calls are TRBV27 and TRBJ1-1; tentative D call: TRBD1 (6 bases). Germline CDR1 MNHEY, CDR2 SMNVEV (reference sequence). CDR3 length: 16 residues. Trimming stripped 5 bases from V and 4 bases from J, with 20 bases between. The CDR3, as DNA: TGTGCCAGCAGTAATGGGGGCCCATCGGGGGGCACTGAAGCTTTCTTT. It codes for CASSNGGPSGGTEAFF.

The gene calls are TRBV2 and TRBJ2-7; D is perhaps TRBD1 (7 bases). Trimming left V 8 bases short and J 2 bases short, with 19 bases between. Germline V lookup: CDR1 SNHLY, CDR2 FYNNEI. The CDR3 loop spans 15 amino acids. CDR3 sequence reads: CASGGARTGTYEQYF. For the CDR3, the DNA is TGTGCCAGCGGAGGGGCACGGACAGGCACCTACGAGCAGTACTTC.

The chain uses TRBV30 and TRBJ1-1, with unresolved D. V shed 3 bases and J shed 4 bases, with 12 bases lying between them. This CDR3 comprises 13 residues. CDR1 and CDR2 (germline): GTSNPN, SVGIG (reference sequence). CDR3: CAWSLGLGTEAFF. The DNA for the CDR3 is TGTGCCTGGAGCCTGGGCCTGGGCACTGAAGCTTTCTTT.

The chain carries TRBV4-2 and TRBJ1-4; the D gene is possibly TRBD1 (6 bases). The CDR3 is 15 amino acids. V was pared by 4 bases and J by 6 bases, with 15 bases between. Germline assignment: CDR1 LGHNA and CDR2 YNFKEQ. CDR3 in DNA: TGTGCCAGCAGCCCATCGGCAGGGGCCCATGAAAAACTGTTTTTT. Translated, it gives CASSPSAGAHEKLFF.

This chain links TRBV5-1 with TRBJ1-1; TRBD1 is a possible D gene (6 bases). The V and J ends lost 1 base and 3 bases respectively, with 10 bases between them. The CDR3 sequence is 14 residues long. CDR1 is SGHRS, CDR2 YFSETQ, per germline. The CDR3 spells CASSLSRQDTEAFF. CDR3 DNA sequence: TGCGCCAGCAGCTTGTCGAGACAGGACACTGAAGCTTTCTTT.

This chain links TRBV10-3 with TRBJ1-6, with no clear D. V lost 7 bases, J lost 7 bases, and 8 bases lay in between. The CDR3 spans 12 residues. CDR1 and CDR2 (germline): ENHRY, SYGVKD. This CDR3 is CAINSPNSPLHF. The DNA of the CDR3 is TGTGCCATCAACAGCCCCAATTCACCCCTCCACTTT.

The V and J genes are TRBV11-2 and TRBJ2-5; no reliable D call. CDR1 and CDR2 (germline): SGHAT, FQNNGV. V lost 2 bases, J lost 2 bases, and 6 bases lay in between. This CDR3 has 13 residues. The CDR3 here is CASSLRLQETQYF. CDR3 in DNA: TGTGCCAGCAGCTTACGACTGCAAGAGACCCAGTACTTC.

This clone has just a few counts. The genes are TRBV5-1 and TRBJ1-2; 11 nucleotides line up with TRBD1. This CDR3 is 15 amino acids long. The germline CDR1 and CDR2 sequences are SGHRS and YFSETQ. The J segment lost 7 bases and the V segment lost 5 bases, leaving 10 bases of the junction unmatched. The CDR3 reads CASSQSDRGRSGYTF. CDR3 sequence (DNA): TGCGCCAGCAGTCAATCGGACAGGGGGCGAAGTGGCTACACCTTC. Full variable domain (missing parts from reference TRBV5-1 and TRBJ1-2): KAGVTQTPRYLIKTRGQQVTLSCSPISGHRSVSWYQQTPGQGLQFLFEYFSETQRNKGNFPGRFSGRQFSNSRSEMNVSTLELGDSALYLCASSQSDRGRSGYTFGSGTRLTVV.

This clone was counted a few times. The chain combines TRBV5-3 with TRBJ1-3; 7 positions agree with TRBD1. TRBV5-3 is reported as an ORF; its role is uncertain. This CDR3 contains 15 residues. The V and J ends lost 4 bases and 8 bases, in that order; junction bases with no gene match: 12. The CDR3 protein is CARSTPTGILDTIYF. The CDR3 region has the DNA TGTGCCAGAAGCACCCCGACAGGGATTCTGGACACCATATATTTT.

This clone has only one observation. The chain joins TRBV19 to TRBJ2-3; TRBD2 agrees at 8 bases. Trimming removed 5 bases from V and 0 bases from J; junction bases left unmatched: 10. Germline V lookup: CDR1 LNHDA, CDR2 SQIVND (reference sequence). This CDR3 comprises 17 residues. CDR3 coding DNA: TGTGCCAGTAGTCTCCCCCCGACTAGCGAGAGCACAGATACGCAGTATTTT. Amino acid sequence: CASSLPPTSESTDTQYF.

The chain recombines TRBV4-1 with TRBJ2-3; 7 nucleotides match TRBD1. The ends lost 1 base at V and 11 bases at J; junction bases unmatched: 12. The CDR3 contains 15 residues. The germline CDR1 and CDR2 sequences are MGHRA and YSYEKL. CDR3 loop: CASSQALLRDSLQYF. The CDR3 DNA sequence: TGCGCCAGCAGCCAAGCCCTGCTCCGGGACAGCTTGCAGTATTTT.

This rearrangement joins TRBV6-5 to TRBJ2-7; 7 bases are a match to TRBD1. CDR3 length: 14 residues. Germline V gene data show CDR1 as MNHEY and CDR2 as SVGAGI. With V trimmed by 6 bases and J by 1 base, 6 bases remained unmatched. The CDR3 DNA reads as TGTGCCAGCAGAATAGGGGGCCCTTCCTACGAGCAGTACTTC. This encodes CASRIGGPSYEQYF.